This TCR beta chain was retrieved from a study of patients and donors after allogeneic stem cell transplantation. The CDR3 covers 16 residues. The germline CDR1 and CDR2 sequences are SEHNR and FQNEAQ (reference sequence). V was pared by 0 bases and J by 3 bases, with 4 bases of the junction left unmatched. TCRdb passed the RT-PCR reads through MiXCR, listing each CDR3 protein once. The table lists some 960,000 distinct CDR3 sequences, approximately 19% of them singletons, with about 6% in the top ten. The chain carries TRBV7-9 and TRBJ1-4; TRBD1 aligns across 7 bases. Sequencing was done on a sample of blood, either unsorted or a sorted T cell fraction (not recorded which). This TCR came from a human donor who was either an allogeneic HSCT recipient or a stem cell or donor lymphocyte infusion donor (not recorded which). It is not recorded whose cells these are; they may come from a transplant donor. The CDR3 sequence: CASSLATRGPNEKLFF. CDR3 bases: TGTGCCAGCAGCTTAGCGACGAGGGGGCCTAATGAAAAACTGTTTTTT.